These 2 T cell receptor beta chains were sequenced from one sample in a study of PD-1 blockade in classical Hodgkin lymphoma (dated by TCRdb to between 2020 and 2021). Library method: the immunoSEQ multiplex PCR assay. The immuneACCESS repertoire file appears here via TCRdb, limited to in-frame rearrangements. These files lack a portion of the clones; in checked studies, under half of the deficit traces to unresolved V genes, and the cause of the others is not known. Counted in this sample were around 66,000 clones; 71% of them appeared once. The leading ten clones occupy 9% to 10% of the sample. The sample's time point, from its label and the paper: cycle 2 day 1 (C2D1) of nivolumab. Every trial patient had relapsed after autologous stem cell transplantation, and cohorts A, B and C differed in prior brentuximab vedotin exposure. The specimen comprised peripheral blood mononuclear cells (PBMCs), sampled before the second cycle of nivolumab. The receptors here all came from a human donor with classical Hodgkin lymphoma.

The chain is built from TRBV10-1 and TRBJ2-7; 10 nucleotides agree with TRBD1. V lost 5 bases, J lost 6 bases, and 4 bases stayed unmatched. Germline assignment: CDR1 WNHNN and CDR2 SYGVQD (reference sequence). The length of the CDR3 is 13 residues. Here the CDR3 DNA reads TGCGCCAGCAGTTCCCGGACAGGGGGCGAGCAGTACTTC. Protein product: CASSSRTGGEQYF.

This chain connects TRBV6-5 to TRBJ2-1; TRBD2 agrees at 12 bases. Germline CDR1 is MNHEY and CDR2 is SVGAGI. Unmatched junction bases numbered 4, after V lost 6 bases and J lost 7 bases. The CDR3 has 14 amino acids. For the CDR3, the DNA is TGTGCCAGCAGACCCGGACTAGCGGGGAATGAGCAGTTCTTC. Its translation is CASRPGLAGNEQFF.